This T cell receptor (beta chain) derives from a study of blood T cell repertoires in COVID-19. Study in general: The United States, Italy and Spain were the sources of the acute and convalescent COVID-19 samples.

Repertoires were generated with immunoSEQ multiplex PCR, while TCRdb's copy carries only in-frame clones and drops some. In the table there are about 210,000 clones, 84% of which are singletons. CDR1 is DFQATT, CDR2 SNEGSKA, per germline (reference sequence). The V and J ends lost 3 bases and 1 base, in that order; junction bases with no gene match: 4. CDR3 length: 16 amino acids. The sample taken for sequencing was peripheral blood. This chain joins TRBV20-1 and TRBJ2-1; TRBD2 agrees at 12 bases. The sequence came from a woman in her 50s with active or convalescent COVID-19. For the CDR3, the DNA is TGCAGTGCTAGTGATCTAGCGGGAGGGTCCTACAATGAGCAGTTCTTC. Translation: CSASDLAGGSYNEQFF.